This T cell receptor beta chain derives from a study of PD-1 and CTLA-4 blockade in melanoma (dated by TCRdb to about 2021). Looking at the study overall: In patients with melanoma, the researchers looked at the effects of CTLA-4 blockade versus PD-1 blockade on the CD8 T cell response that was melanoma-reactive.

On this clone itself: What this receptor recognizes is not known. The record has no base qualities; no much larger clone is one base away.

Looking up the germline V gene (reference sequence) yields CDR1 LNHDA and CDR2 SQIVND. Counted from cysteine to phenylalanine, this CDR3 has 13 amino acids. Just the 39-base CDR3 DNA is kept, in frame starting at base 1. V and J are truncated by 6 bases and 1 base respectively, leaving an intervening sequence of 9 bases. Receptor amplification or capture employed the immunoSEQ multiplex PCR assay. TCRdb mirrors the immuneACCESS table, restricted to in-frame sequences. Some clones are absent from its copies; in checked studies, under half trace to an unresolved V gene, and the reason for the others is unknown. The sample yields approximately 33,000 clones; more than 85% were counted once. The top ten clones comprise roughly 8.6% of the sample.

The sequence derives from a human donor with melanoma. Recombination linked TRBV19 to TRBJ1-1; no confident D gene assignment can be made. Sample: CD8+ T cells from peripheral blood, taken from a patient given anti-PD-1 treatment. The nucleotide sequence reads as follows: TGTGCCAGTAGACCGCGGGGGAACACTGAAGCTTTCTTT. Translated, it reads CASRPRGNTEAFF.